Shown below are 11 T cell receptor beta chains from a single sample sequenced in a study of cytomegalovirus exposure and HLA in healthy donors. Researchers ran the PCR with 60 Vbeta and 13 Jbeta primers. The protocol was immunoSEQ multiplex PCR, while the TCRdb copy is restricted to in-frame clones and leaves out a portion. Among some 180,000 clones listed, roughly 74% were seen once. Sequenced sample: PBMCs. These receptors originate from a woman aged 25 to 39 in good health and CMV-seronegative.

This chain links TRBV7-9 with TRBJ1-1; 11 bases align to TRBD1. The ends lost 4 bases at V and 6 bases at J; junction bases unmatched: 4. The CDR3 runs 14 residues. Germline V CDR1 and CDR2: SEHNR, FQNEAQ (reference sequence). The CDR3 sequence: CASSSGQGGPEAFF. The CDR3, as DNA: TGTGCCAGCAGCTCGGGACAGGGGGGTCCTGAAGCTTTCTTT.

The chain has TRBV30 and TRBJ1-2, with D maybe TRBD1 (5 bases). The CDR3 spans 15 residues. V was clipped by 2 bases and J by 4 bases, with 17 bases between them. Germline CDR1 and CDR2: GTSNPN and SVGIG (reference sequence). The CDR3 DNA reads as TGTGCCTGGAGTCTTAATCCCAGGGTTAGCTATGGCTACACCTTC. It codes for CAWSLNPRVSYGYTF.

The chain joins TRBV27 to TRBJ2-3; tentatively, D is TRBD1 (5 bases). V lost 0 bases and J 3 bases, leaving 10 bases between the germline ends. In germline, CDR1 is MNHEY, CDR2 SMNVEV (reference sequence). The CDR3 spans 15 residues. The CDR3 region is CASSLSAAGTDTQYF. The DNA of the CDR3 is TGTGCCAGCAGTTTATCGGCGGCAGGGACAGATACGCAGTATTTT.

This chain uses TRBV9 with TRBJ1-1; D is uncertain. Germline values: CDR1 SGDLS, CDR2 YYNGEE. The V end was cut by 0 bases, the J end by 3 bases, with 6 bases between. This CDR3 is 13 amino acids long. Here the CDR3 reads CASSVEQYTEAFF. In nucleotides, the CDR3 is TGTGCCAGCAGCGTAGAACAGTACACTGAAGCTTTCTTT.

The chain joins TRBV6-5 to TRBJ2-1; D might be TRBD2 (6 bases). This CDR3 contains 15 residues. V was cut by 6 bases and J by 0 bases, with 12 bases left in between. Germline V gene data show CDR1 as MNHEY and CDR2 as SVGAGI. For the CDR3, the DNA is TGTGCCAGCAGACAAGCGGGTAACTCCTACAATGAGCAGTTCTTC. As protein: CASRQAGNSYNEQFF.

J is TRBJ2-7 and V is TRBV7-9, with a tentative D call TRBD1 (6 bases). CDR3 length equals 16 residues. CDR1 SEHNR and CDR2 FQNEAQ come from the germline V gene (reference sequence). V dropped 3 bases and J dropped 8 bases, with 23 bases sitting between them. The CDR3 DNA reads as TGTGCCAGCAGCTTGGCGGTGAGGGGACACCCCCTAAAGCAGTACTTC. It specifies CASSLAVRGHPLKQYF. Using reference TRBV7-9 and TRBJ2-7 for the parts outside the CDR3, the full variable domain is DTGVSQNPRHKITKRGQNVTFRCDPISEHNRLYWYRQTLGQGPEFLTYFQNEAQLEKSRLLSDRFSAERPKGSFSTLEIQRTEQGDSAMYLCASSLAVRGHPLKQYFGPGTRLTVT.

J is TRBJ2-1 and V is TRBV27; 14 positions match TRBD2. The CDR3 sequence is 16 residues long. Germline CDR1 is MNHEY and CDR2 is SMNVEV (reference sequence). Unmatched junction bases numbered 4, after V lost 6 bases and J lost 3 bases. The CDR3 spells CASSKTSGGVYNEQFF. Written as DNA, the CDR3 is TGTGCCAGCAGCAAGACTAGCGGGGGGGTCTACAATGAGCAGTTCTTC.

This chain uses TRBV11-2 with TRBJ2-5; maybe TRBD1 (5 bases). The CDR3 loop spans 14 amino acids. Germline-derived CDR1 and CDR2 are SGHAT and FQNNGV. Trimming took off 3 bases at V and 4 bases at J, with 12 bases between the two ends. The CDR3 reads CASSFAGHGETQYF. The CDR3 bases are TGTGCCAGCAGCTTTGCAGGGCATGGAGAGACCCAGTACTTC.

The CDR3 loop is CASRDSSTNEKLFF. DNA for the CDR3: TGTGCCAGCAGGGACAGTTCAACTAATGAAAAACTGTTTTTT. This chain links TRBV11-1 with TRBJ1-4; D perhaps matches TRBD1 (6 bases). Trimming shortened V by 6 bases and J by 0 bases, and 8 bases separated the two germline ends. CDR3 size: 14 residues. The germline CDR1 and CDR2 sequences are SGHAT and FQDESV (reference sequence). Looking up the rest from reference TRBV11-1 and TRBJ1-4 gives the full variable domain: EAEVAQSPRYKITEKSQAVAFWCDPISGHATLYWYRQILGQGPELLVQFQDESVVDDSQLPKDRFSAERLKGVDSTLKIQPAELGDSAMYLCASRDSSTNEKLFFGSGTQLSVL.

The rearrangement uses TRBV9 and TRBJ2-5, with D possibly being TRBD1 (6 bases). This CDR3 region has 14 residues. V was shortened by 1 base and J by 1 base, with 8 bases between the two germline ends. CDR1 is SGDLS and CDR2 is YYNGEE in the germline V gene. The CDR3 loop is CASSVLGGQETQYF. As DNA, the CDR3 is TGTGCCAGCAGCGTATTAGGGGGCCAAGAGACCCAGTACTTC.

V is TRBV6-5 and J is TRBJ2-7, with 8 bases that match TRBD1. V lost 6 bases to trimming and J lost 2 bases; unmatched junction nucleotides: 3. The CDR3 has 13 amino acids. The germline gives CDR1 MNHEY, CDR2 SVGAGI. CDR3 sequence: CASRRTGTYEQYF. Written as DNA, the CDR3 is TGTGCCAGCAGACGGACAGGGACCTACGAGCAGTACTTC.